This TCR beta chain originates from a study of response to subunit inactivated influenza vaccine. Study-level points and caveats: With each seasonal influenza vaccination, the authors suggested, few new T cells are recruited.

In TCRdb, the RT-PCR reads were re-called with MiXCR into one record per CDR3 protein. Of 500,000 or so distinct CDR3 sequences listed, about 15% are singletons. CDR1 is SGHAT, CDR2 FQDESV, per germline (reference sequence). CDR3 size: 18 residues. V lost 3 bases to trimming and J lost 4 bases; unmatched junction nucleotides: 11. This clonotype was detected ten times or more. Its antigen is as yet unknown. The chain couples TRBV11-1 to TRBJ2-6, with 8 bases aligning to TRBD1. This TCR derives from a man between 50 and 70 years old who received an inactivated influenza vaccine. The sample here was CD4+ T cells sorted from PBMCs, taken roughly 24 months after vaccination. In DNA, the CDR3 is TGTGCCAGCAGCTTTACAGGGGGATTGCCGAGGGGGGCCAACGTCCTGACTTTC. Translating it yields CASSFTGGLPRGANVLTF.